This T cell receptor beta chain was sequenced in a study of T cell responses to AZD1222 COVID-19 vaccine. General study findings and limits: Females made up more of the donors, who were largely white British, and clonal diversity may have come out too low. Elevations in Spike-specific TCR breadth and depth followed administration of two AZD1222 doses. Only 6 or 7 people who got AZD1222 tested seropositive at baseline.

Regarding this clone: The antigen is unknown.

Produced via immunoSEQ multiplex PCR; TCRdb's table is partial and in-frame only. The data contain about 150,000 clones, 70% to 90% of them singletons. This CDR3 contains 16 residues. Between the trimmed V and J ends, which lost 0 bases and 5 bases, there was a span of 14 bases. Per the germline V gene, CDR1 is MNHNY and CDR2 is SVGAGI (reference sequence). Sequenced material: peripheral blood, taken 28 days after the second AZD1222 dose. This TCR came from an adult who received the AZD1222 COVID-19 vaccine. The rearrangement uses TRBV6-6 and TRBJ1-5; D might be TRBD1 (6 bases). The CDR3 DNA sequence: TGTGCCAGCAGTTACTCGATCTCAGGGGCGGATCAGCCCCAGCATTTT. Translated, it gives CASSYSISGADQPQHF.